The 3 T cell receptor beta chains below all came from one sample that was sequenced in a study of shared clonotypes between healthy human individuals. Method: immunoSEQ multiplex PCR; TCRdb's copy keeps in-frame clones and lacks some. The sample holds approximately 2.1 million clones, 85% to 95% seen once. Sequencing used naive CD4+ T cells from PBMCs. Subset here: CD45RA+ positively selected. All receptors come from a man aged 18 to 35 in good health. Some clones in this sample may be carry-over from other donors' samples.

For this clone: Other DNA sequences in this sample translate to the same CDR3. The chain recombines TRBV18 with TRBJ2-2, with 9 bases lining up with TRBD1. Germline V lookup: CDR1 KGHSH, CDR2 LQKENI. The CDR3 is made up of 15 amino acids. The ends lost 3 bases at V and 3 bases at J; junction bases unmatched: 2. CDR3 bases: TGTGCCAGCTCACCGAGGACAGGGGACACCGGGGAGCTGTTTTTT. Protein product: CASSPRTGDTGELFF.

This rearrangement joins TRBV7-2 to TRBJ2-7; D possibly corresponds to TRBD2 (6 bases). The germline V gene encodes CDR1 SGHTA and CDR2 FQGNSA. The V end was cut by 2 bases, the J end by 2 bases, with 13 bases between. The length of the CDR3 is 15 residues. CDR3 bases: TGTGCCAGCAGCTTACGGCTGGGAGGAACCTACGAGCAGTACTTC. Its protein is CASSLRLGGTYEQYF.

The chain carries TRBV5-8 and TRBJ2-3, with D perhaps TRBD2 (6 bases). The germline CDR1 and CDR2 sequences are SGHTS and YDEGEE. V lost 1 base and J 2 bases, leaving 17 bases between the germline ends. This CDR3 has 17 amino acids. The CDR3 region is CASSLMRSGDYTDTQYF. CDR3 sequence (DNA): TGTGCCAGCAGCTTGATGAGGTCGGGAGACTACACAGATACGCAGTATTTT.